These 23 T cell receptor beta chains were all obtained from the same sample, sequenced in a study of blood T cell repertoires in COVID-19. TCRdb's copy holds only in-frame clones and misses some; the assay was immunoSEQ multiplex PCR. The sample carries about 140,000 clones, roughly 82% recorded once. Source material: peripheral blood. The receptors derive from a man between 60 and 70 years old with active or convalescent COVID-19.

CDR3 nucleotides: TGTGCCAGCAGTTACGATTTGATGAGTGAAAAACTGTTTTTT. Its translation: CASSYDLMSEKLFF. The V and J genes are TRBV6-6 and TRBJ1-4; the D is unclear. V was clipped by 2 bases and J by 7 bases, with 11 bases between them. The CDR3 runs to 14 residues. Germline CDR1 and CDR2: MNHNY and SVGAGI (reference sequence).

The chain recombines TRBV4-3 with TRBJ2-1, with 8 bases lining up with TRBD2. The germline V gene has CDR1 LGHNA and CDR2 YSLEER. J gave up 0 bases and V 1 base, and 20 bases lay outside the gene matches. The CDR3 covers 22 residues. The CDR3 DNA follows: TGCGCCAGCAGCCAAGTATCAGGCGGGAGGCCCGGGACGCCGAGCTCCTACAATGAGCAGTTCTTC. The encoded protein is CASSQVSGGRPGTPSSYNEQFF.

This chain joins TRBV25-1 and TRBJ1-2; 8 bases fit TRBD1. With V trimmed by 6 bases and J by 10 bases, 13 bases remained unmatched. CDR1 and CDR2 (germline): MGHDK, SYGVNS. The CDR3 contains 14 residues. The CDR3 region is CASSQGALVMAYTF. CDR3 bases: TGTGCCAGCAGCCAGGGGGCGTTAGTTATGGCCTACACCTTC.

The gene calls are TRBV7-2 and TRBJ2-7; 9 positions match TRBD2. Germline CDR1 is SGHTA and CDR2 is FQGNSA. CDR3 size: 18 residues. V shed 2 bases and J 2 bases; nucleotides not matched to a gene: 13. CDR3 residues: CASSLRSGGGAVAYEQYF. The CDR3 region has the DNA TGTGCCAGCAGCTTACGATCTGGCGGGGGGGCAGTAGCCTACGAGCAGTACTTC.

V is TRBV4-1 and J is TRBJ1-1, with D uncertain. Germline assignment: CDR1 MGHRA and CDR2 YSYEKL. V lost 0 bases to trimming and J lost 8 bases, with 7 bases between them. The CDR3 has 12 residues. The CDR3, as DNA: TGCGCCAGCAGCCAAGATCGGGTAGAAGCTTTCTTT. Translating gives CASSQDRVEAFF.

This chain connects TRBV6-4 to TRBJ1-1, with 7 bases matching TRBD1. The trim removed 5 bases at V and 1 base at J, leaving 1 base unmatched. Germline V gene lookup returns CDR1 MRHNA and CDR2 SNTAGT. This CDR3 has 13 residues. CDR3 DNA: TGTGCCAGCAGTCGACAGGGGAACACTGAAGCTTTCTTT. Translating gives CASSRQGNTEAFF.

Note on this clone: Its ends do not fully match the called genes, so a read error is possible. The sample holds other DNA sequences that translate to the same CDR3. J is TRBJ1-5 and V is TRBV3-1 (or the pseudogene TRBV3-2); D is undetermined. The CDR3 sequence is 14 residues long. Germline V gives CDR1 LGHDT, CDR2 YNNKEL (reference sequence). The CDR3 here is CASSQDRRGQPQHF. CDR3 coding DNA: TGCGCCAGCAGCCAAGATAGACGAGGTCAGCCCCAGCATTTT.

The rearrangement links TRBV11-3 to TRBJ1-2, with 7 bases fitting TRBD1. V dropped 0 bases and J dropped 2; count of bases not matched to a gene: 0. Germline V CDR1 and CDR2: SGHNT, YENEEA. This CDR3 is built from 14 residues. The CDR3 is CASSLETGNYGYTF. The CDR3 coding sequence is TGTGCCAGCAGCTTAGAGACAGGGAACTATGGCTACACCTTC.

This rearrangement joins TRBV6-5 to TRBJ1-5, with D unclear. The germline gives CDR1 MNHEY, CDR2 SVGAGI. V was shortened by 6 bases and J by 0 bases, with 12 bases between the two germline ends. This CDR3 is built from 15 residues. This chain's CDR3 is CASSQEWASNQPQHF. The CDR3 DNA reads as TGTGCCAGCAGCCAAGAATGGGCTAGCAATCAGCCCCAGCATTTT.

The chain joins TRBV30 to TRBJ1-3; possibly TRBD1 for D (6 bases). The CDR3 sequence is 18 residues long. With 0 bases removed from V and 0 bases from J, the gap between germline ends came to 18 bases. Germline loops: CDR1 GTSNPN, CDR2 SVGIG (reference sequence). The CDR3 DNA reads TGTGCCTGGAGTGTTTTTGGGGGGGACACCAACTCTGGAAACACCATATATTTT. This translates into CAWSVFGGDTNSGNTIYF.

This clone was detected only once. This rearrangement joins TRBV27 to TRBJ1-1, with D tentatively TRBD1 (6 bases). Trimming removed 6 bases at V and 8 bases at J, with 16 bases between. The length of the CDR3 is 13 residues. Germline assignment: CDR1 MNHEY and CDR2 SMNVEV (reference sequence). Written as DNA, the CDR3 is TGTGCCAGCAGCCAAAGGGGGGGTACAGAAGCTTTCTTT. Encoded protein: CASSQRGGTEAFF.

The chain recombines TRBV7-2 with TRBJ2-5; the D gene is possibly TRBD1 (6 bases). The V and J ends lost 5 bases and 4 bases respectively, with 17 bases between them. The germline gives CDR1 SGHTA, CDR2 FQGNSA. This CDR3 region has 15 residues. CDR3 sequence reads: CASSPSQGKRETQYF. The CDR3 bases are TGTGCCAGCAGCCCCTCACAGGGAAAGAGAGAGACCCAGTACTTC.

The V gene is TRBV30, the J gene TRBJ2-1, with TRBD2 matching 7 bases. V trimming: 7 bases; J trimming: 12 bases; junction bases outside the gene matches: 12. Germline CDR1 GTSNPN, CDR2 SVGIG (reference sequence). The CDR3 totals 12 residues. The CDR3 protein is CAYSKREVSQFF. As DNA, the CDR3 is TGTGCCTATAGTAAACGGGAGGTATCGCAGTTCTTC.

This clone has a single count. The J gene is TRBJ1-5, the V gene TRBV5-8; TRBD1 might be the D (5 bases). V lost 6 bases, J lost 7 bases, and 17 bases lay in between. Per the germline V gene, CDR1 is SGHTS and CDR2 is YDEGEE. The CDR3 consists of 14 residues. The CDR3 coding sequence is TGTGCCAGCACCCGCCGGGGGGGTGGACAGCCCCAGCATTTT. Translating gives CASTRRGGGQPQHF.

The rearrangement joins TRBV5-4 to TRBJ2-2; TRBD1 might be the D (5 bases). Germline CDR1 and CDR2: SGHNT and YYREEE (reference sequence). CDR3 length: 17 residues. V lost 0 bases to trimming and J lost 0 bases, with 12 bases between them. This CDR3 is CASSLGIETANTGELFF. The CDR3 DNA is TGTGCCAGCAGCTTGGGAATAGAGACAGCGAACACCGGGGAGCTGTTTTTT.

The chain recombines TRBV6-2 or TRBV6-3 with TRBJ2-3, with 7 bases identical to TRBD2. V trimming: 2 bases; J trimming: 10 bases; junction bases outside the gene matches: 3. CDR1 is MNHEY, CDR2 SVGEGT, per germline. The CDR3 contains 12 residues. The CDR3 region is CASSYGLVAQYF. CDR3 in DNA: TGTGCCAGCAGTTACGGACTAGTTGCGCAGTATTTT.

This clone turned up a few times. The chain recombines TRBV19 with TRBJ2-2; D gene uncertain. The germline V gene encodes CDR1 LNHDA and CDR2 SQIVND (reference sequence). The CDR3 runs to 12 residues. The V end lost 6 bases, the J end lost 1 base, and 3 bases lay between the germline ends. As DNA, the CDR3 is TGTGCCAGTAGCCAGAACACCGGGGAGCTGTTTTTT. It specifies CASSQNTGELFF.

The rearrangement joins TRBV18 to TRBJ2-7; 7 nucleotides agree with TRBD1. CDR3 size: 13 residues. Per germline, CDR1 KGHSH and CDR2 LQKENI. J gave up 5 bases and V 4 bases, and 5 bases lay outside the gene matches. This CDR3 reads CASSRQGNDEQYF. The CDR3 DNA reads as TGTGCCAGCTCACGACAGGGCAATGACGAGCAGTACTTC.

The rearrangement uses TRBV7-9 and TRBJ1-4; 8 bases are shared with TRBD1. V lost 5 bases and J lost 6; bases outside the gene matches: 2. Germline loops: CDR1 SEHNR, CDR2 FQNEAQ (reference sequence). The CDR3 length is 13 residues. The CDR3 DNA reads as TGTGCCAGCAGCACGGGACAGGATGAAAAACTGTTTTTT. It is translated as CASSTGQDEKLFF.

This sequence joins TRBV7-9 and TRBJ2-1; 12 bases align to TRBD1. This CDR3 contains 15 residues. V shed 3 bases and J 10 bases; nucleotides not matched to a gene: 7. Germline CDR1 and CDR2: SEHNR and FQNEAQ (reference sequence). CDR3: CASSFRDRGLYEQFF. CDR3 nucleotides: TGTGCCAGCAGCTTTCGGGACAGGGGGCTTTACGAGCAGTTCTTC.

This clone was detected once. CDR3 bases: TGTGCCAGCAGCAATGACAGGGTATATTCACCCCTCCACTTT. The encoded protein is CASSNDRVYSPLHF. This chain links TRBV2 with TRBJ1-6; TRBD1 matches 7 bases. Trimming cost V 6 bases and J 8 bases; bases outside gene matches: 7. CDR1 is SNHLY, CDR2 FYNNEI, per germline. CDR3 length: 14 amino acids.

The chain joins TRBV6-2 or TRBV6-3 to TRBJ2-2, with TRBD2 identical over 8 bases. J gave up 0 bases and V 2 bases, and 5 bases lay outside the gene matches. The CDR3 sequence is 17 residues long. Germline V CDR1 and CDR2: MNHEY, SVGEGT. CDR3 protein: CASSYHLAGANTGELFF. CDR3 DNA: TGTGCCAGCAGTTACCATCTAGCGGGTGCGAACACCGGGGAGCTGTTTTTT.

This chain joins TRBV27 and TRBJ1-2; D perhaps matches TRBD1 (5 bases). The CDR3 totals 14 residues. Germline CDR1 MNHEY, CDR2 SMNVEV (reference sequence). Trimming removed 2 bases at V and 6 bases at J, with 13 bases between. The CDR3, as DNA: TGTGCCAGCAGTTTAATCAGGGCCTCGGATGGCTACACCTTC. Protein: CASSLIRASDGYTF.